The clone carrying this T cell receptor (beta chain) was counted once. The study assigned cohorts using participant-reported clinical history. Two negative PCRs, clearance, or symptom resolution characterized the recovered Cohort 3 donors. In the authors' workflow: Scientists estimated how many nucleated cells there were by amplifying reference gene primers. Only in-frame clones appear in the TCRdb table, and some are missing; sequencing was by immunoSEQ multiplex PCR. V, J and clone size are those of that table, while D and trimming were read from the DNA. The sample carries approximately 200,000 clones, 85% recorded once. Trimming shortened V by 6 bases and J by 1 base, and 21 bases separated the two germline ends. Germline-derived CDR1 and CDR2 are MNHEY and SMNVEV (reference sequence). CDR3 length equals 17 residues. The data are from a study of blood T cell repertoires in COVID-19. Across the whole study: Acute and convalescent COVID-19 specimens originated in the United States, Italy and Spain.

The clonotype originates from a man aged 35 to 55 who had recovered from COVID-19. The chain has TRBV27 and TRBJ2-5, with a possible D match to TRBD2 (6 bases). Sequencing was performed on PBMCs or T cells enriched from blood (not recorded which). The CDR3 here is CASSADPTISGQETQYF. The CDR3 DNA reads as TGTGCCAGCAGCGCCGACCCTACTATTAGCGGCCAAGAGACCCAGTACTTC.